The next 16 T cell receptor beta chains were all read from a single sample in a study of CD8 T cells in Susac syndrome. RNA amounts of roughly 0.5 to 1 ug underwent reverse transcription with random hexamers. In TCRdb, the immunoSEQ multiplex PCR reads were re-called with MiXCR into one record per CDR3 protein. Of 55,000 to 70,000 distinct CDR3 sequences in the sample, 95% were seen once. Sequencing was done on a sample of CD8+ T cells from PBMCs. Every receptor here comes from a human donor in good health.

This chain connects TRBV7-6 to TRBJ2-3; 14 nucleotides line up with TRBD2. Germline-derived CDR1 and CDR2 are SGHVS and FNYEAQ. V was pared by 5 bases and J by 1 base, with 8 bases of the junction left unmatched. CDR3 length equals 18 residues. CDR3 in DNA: TGTGCCAGCAGCCAGACTAGCGGGGGGGCTTATGGCACAGATACGCAGTATTTT. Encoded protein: CASSQTSGGAYGTDTQYF.

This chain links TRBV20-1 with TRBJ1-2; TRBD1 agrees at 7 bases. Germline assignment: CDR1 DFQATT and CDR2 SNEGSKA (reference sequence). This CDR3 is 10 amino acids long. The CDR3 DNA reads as TGCAGGCCCAGGGGGGAGGGCTACACCTTC. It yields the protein CRPRGEGYTF.

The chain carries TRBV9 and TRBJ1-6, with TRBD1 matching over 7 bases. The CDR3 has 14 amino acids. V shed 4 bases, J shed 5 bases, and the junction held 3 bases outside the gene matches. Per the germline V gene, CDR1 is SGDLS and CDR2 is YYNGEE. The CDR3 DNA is TGTGCCAGCAGCCGGGGGACAGATAATTCACCCCTCCACTTT. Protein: CASSRGTDNSPLHF.

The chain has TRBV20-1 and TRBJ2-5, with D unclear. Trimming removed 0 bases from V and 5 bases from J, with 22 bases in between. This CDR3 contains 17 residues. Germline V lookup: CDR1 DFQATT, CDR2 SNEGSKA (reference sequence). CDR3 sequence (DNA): TGCAGTGCTAGAGATATCCCGCGGACCGGAGTCCGGGAGACCCAGTACTTC. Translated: CSARDIPRTGVRETQYF.

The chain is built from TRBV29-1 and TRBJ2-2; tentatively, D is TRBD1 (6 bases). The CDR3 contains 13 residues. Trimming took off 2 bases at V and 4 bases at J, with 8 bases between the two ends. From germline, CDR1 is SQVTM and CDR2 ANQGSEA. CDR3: CSVEYRATGELFF. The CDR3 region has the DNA TGCAGCGTTGAATACAGGGCCACCGGGGAGCTGTTTTTT.

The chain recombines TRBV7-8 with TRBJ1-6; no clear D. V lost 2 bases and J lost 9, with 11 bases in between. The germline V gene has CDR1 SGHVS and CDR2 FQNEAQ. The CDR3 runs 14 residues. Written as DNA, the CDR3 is TGTGCCAGCAGCTTAAGTGGTGCTCTTTCACCCCTCCACTTT. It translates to CASSLSGALSPLHF. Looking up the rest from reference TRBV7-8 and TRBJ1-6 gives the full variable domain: GAGVSQSPRYKVAKRGQDVALRCDPISGHVSLFWYQQALGQGPEFLTYFQNEAQLDKSGLPSDRFFAERPEGSVSTLKIQRTQQEDSAVYLCASSLSGALSPLHFGNGTRLTVT.

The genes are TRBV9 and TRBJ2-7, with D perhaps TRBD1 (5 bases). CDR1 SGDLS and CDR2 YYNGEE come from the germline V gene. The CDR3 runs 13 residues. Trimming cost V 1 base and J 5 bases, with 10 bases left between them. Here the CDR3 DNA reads TGTGCCAGCAGCGTAAGGGCAGGGCACGAGCAGTACGTC. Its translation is CASSVRAGHEQYV.

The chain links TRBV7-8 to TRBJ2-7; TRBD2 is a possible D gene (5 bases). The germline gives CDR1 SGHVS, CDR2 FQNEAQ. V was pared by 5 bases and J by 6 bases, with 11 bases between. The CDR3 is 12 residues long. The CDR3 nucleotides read TGTGCCAGCAGCCCAGGAGGATTCGAGCAGTACTTC. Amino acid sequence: CASSPGGFEQYF. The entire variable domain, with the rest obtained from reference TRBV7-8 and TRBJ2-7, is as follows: GAGVSQSPRYKVAKRGQDVALRCDPISGHVSLFWYQQALGQGPEFLTYFQNEAQLDKSGLPSDRFFAERPEGSVSTLKIQRTQQEDSAVYLCASSPGGFEQYFGPGTRLTVT.

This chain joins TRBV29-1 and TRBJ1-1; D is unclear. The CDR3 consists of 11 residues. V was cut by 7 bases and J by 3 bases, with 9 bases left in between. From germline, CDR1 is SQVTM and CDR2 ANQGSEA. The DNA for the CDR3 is TGCAGCGGTGTATCGGACACTGAAGCTTTCTTT. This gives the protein CSGVSDTEAFF.

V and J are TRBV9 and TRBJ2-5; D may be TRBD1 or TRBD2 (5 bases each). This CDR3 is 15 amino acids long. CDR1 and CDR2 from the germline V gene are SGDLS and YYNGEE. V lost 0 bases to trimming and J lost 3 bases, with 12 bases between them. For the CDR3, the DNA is TGTGCCAGCAGCGTAGGGACCCGAGGGGAAGAGACCCAGTACTTC. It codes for CASSVGTRGEETQYF.

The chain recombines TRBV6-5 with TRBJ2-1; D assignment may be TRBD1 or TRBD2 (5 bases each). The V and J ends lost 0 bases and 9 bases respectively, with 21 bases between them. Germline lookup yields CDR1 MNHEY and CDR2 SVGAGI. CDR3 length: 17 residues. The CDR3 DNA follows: TGTGCCAGCAGTTACTCGATGTCCGGGGACGGCAGGAGTGAGCAGTTCTTC. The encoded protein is CASSYSMSGDGRSEQFF.

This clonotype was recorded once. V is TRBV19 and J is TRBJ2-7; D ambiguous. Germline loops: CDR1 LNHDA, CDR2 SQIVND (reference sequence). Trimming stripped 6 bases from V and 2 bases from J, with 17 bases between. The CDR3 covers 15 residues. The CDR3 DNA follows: TGTGCCAGTAGATCCCCCGTGGCTTCCCCCTACGAGCAGTACTTC. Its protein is CASRSPVASPYEQYF.

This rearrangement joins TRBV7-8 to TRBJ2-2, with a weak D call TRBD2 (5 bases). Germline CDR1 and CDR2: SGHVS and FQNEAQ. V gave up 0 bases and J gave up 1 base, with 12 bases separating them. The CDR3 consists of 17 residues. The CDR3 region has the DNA TGTGCCAGCAGCTTAGCCTTGGGCCGGGGGAACACCGGGGAGCTGTTTTTT. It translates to CASSLALGRGNTGELFF.

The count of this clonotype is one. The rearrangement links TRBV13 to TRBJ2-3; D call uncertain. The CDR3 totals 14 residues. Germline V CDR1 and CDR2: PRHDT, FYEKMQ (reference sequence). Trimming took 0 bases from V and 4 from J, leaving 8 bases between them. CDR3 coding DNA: TGTGCCAGCAGCTTAGGAGACAATCCAGATACGCAGTATTTT. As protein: CASSLGDNPDTQYF.

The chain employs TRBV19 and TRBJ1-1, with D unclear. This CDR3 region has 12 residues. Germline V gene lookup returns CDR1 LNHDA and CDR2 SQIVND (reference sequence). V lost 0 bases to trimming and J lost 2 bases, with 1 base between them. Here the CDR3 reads CASSIENTEAFF. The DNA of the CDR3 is TGTGCCAGTAGTATAGAAAACACTGAAGCTTTCTTT.

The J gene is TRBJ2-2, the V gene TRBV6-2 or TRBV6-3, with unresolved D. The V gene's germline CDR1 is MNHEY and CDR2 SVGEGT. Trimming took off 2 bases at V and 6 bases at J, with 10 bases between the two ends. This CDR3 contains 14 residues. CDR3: CASSYMGLAGELFF. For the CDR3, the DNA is TGTGCCAGCAGTTACATGGGGTTGGCCGGGGAGCTGTTTTTT.